What follows is one T cell receptor (beta chain) and its context. Described time point: peripheral blood 6 weeks after treatment start. Pretreatment and on-treatment samples were taken, numbering 1 to 8 per patient. This specimen comes from a study of PD-L1 blockade in urothelial cancer. The wider study: Blood was tested 3 weeks (second dose) and 6 weeks into treatment. There were a median of about 140,000 T cells in blood samples.

Method: immunoSEQ multiplex PCR; TCRdb's copy keeps in-frame clones and lacks some. The sample lists over 70,000 clones, roughly 83% seen once, with 8.4% in the top ten. The germline gives CDR1 SGHRS, CDR2 YFSETQ. The CDR3 contains 14 residues. The V and J ends lost 7 bases and 4 bases, in that order; junction bases with no gene match: 6. The rearrangement uses TRBV5-1 and TRBJ1-1; 11 nucleotides line up with TRBD1. The TCR sequence derives from a man between 65 and 79 years old with urothelial cancer. The sequencing used PBMCs, collected around atezolizumab (anti-PD-L1) treatment. The CDR3 loop reads CASFPGTGGTEAFF. DNA of the CDR3: TGCGCCAGCTTTCCCGGGACAGGGGGCACTGAAGCTTTCTTT.